The entry below describes one T cell receptor (beta chain). Its cognate antigen is unknown. For the second PCR, which ran for roughly 7 to 11 cycles, a sample-barcoded 5' primer and a J-beta primer mix were used. Tags on each cDNA molecule came from a template-switch adaptor with 12 random nucleotides. Every sample gave at least 2.5 million paired-end reads containing CDR3. TCRdb reprocessed the 5' RACE reads via MiXCR and lists one record per CDR3 protein. The table shows about 680,000 distinct CDR3 sequences, with 49% occurring only once. This entry comes from a study of blood T cells in healthy people across ages. Study-wide results and caveats: Per million T cells, TCR beta diversity dropped about linearly as age rose.

The ends lost 0 bases at V and 11 bases at J; junction bases unmatched: 13. The CDR3 is 16 amino acids. The germline gives CDR1 LNHNV, CDR2 YYDKDF (reference sequence). Donors gave about 10 milliliters of peripheral blood apiece. This receptor was taken from a woman aged 55-69 years in good health. This chain links TRBV15 with TRBJ2-5, with 9 bases aligning to TRBD2. Sequencing was carried out using blood. CDR3: CATSRDALAGLNEQYF. The DNA for the CDR3 is TGTGCCACCAGCAGAGATGCGCTAGCGGGACTAAATGAGCAGTACTTC. Combining the CDR3 with reference TRBV15 and TRBJ2-5 gives the whole variable domain DAMVIQNPRYQVTQFGKPVTLSCSQTLNHNVMYWYQQKSSQAPKLLFHYYDKDFNNEADTPDNFQSRRPNTSFCFLDIRSPGLGDTAMYLCATSRDALAGLNEQYFGPGTRLLVL.